This T cell receptor beta chain was identified during a study of blood T cell repertoires in COVID-19. Study-level information: Italy, Spain and the United States were the sources of the convalescent and acute COVID-19 samples. Sources were T cells, B-cell-depleted T cells, or PBMCs; the material itself was cDNA or gDNA.

As handled by the study authors: Cell counts per sample came from amplifying reference gene primers. Sequencing was performed with immunoSEQ multiplex PCR; in TCRdb, only in-frame clones are kept and a portion is missing. V and J calls and clone size are copied from that table; D and trimming were computed from the DNA. The sample contains about 400,000 clones, around 92% of which appear only once. The CDR3 consists of 14 residues. The V gene end was trimmed by 0 bases and the J gene end by 5 bases; junction bases not matched to a gene: 0. The germline gives CDR1 LGHNA, CDR2 YNFKEQ. This chain links TRBV4-2 with TRBJ2-3; 9 bases are a match to TRBD2. The receptor was isolated from a man aged 40-55 years with acute or convalescent COVID-19. Sequenced: peripheral blood. The CDR3 nucleotides are TGTGCCAGCAGCCAAGAACTAGCGGGAGATACGCAGTATTTT. Protein: CASSQELAGDTQYF.